This record looks at one T cell receptor (beta chain) sequence and its context. Sequencing was performed with immunoSEQ multiplex PCR; in TCRdb, only in-frame clones are kept and a portion is missing. This repertoire shows about 71,000 clones, 80% to 90% found once; its top ten account for about 2.9%. These data originate in a study of blood T cell repertoires in COVID-19. The overall study: From T cells, B-cell-depleted T cells, or PBMCs came the material, which was cDNA or gDNA.

J was trimmed by 3 bases and V by 7 bases; bases with no gene match: 5. The CDR3 extends over 13 amino acids. Germline V gene data show CDR1 as MNHEY and CDR2 as SVGAGI. The sample taken for sequencing was peripheral blood. The receptor was isolated from a man in his fifties with acute or convalescent COVID-19. The chain couples TRBV6-5 to TRBJ1-1; TRBD1 matches at 7 bases. The CDR3 loop is CASTEGGYTEAFF. The CDR3 DNA sequence: TGTGCCAGCACCGAAGGGGGCTACACTGAAGCTTTCTTT.